The 29 T cell receptor beta chains below come from one sample, sequenced in a study of blood T cells in healthy people across ages. A second about 6 to 12 cycle PCR used barcoded and J-beta primers. Using its own MiXCR run on the 5' RACE reads, TCRdb lists one record per CDR3 protein. Altogether over 1,500,000 distinct CDR3 sequences are present, around 48% being singletons, with the ten largest covering 2% to 2.5%. The sample was blood. The receptors were sampled from a woman aged 35 to 49 in good health.

V is TRBV2 and J is TRBJ1-5; D is uncertain. The CDR3 is 12 residues long. Germline assignment: CDR1 SNHLY and CDR2 FYNNEI. With 2 bases removed from V and 4 bases from J, the gap between germline ends came to 3 bases. The CDR3 protein is CASSEMNQPQHF. The CDR3, as DNA: TGTGCCAGCAGTGAAATGAATCAGCCCCAGCATTTT.

This clonotype was counted a few times. This chain joins TRBV4-3 and TRBJ1-1; TRBD1 matches at 8 bases. Trimming removed 4 bases from V and 0 bases from J; junction bases left unmatched: 19. The CDR3 covers 20 residues. Germline CDR1 and CDR2: LGHNA and YSLEER. The CDR3 region has the DNA TGCGCCAGCAGCCCCTCCAGAACGACAGGGGCGATCGGCCTGAACACTGAAGCTTTCTTT. It specifies CASSPSRTTGAIGLNTEAFF.

The genes are TRBV4-3 and TRBJ1-1, with no clear D. From germline, CDR1 is LGHNA and CDR2 YSLEER. The CDR3 runs to 13 residues. Trimming shortened V by 0 bases and J by 6 bases, and 8 bases separated the two germline ends. The CDR3: CASSQEGRAEAFF. CDR3 DNA sequence: TGCGCCAGCAGCCAAGAGGGGAGGGCTGAAGCTTTCTTT.

This clonotype was recorded a few times. The gene calls are TRBV7-2 and TRBJ2-5; TRBD1 matches 10 bases. After removal of 7 bases from V and 11 bases from J, the junction contained 25 bases not matched to a gene. CDR1 and CDR2 (germline): SGHTA, FQGNSA. The CDR3 has 18 residues. CDR3 nucleotide sequence: TGTGCCAGCATGAGGGACAGGGGTATAGCGGGGTCCAGGGGTGAGCAGTACTTC. This sequence encodes CASMRDRGIAGSRGEQYF. The whole variable domain, remainder taken from reference TRBV7-2 and TRBJ2-5, is GAGVSQSPSNKVTEKGKDVELRCDPISGHTALYWYRQSLGQGLEFLIYFQGNSAPDKSGLPSDRFSAERTGGSVSTLTIQRTQQEDSAVYLCASMRDRGIAGSRGEQYFGPGTRLLVL.

Worth noting for this clonotype: Compared with germline, one end of the junction differs, possibly owing to a read error. The V gene is TRBV4-3, the J gene TRBJ2-7; the match to TRBD2 covers 12 bases. This CDR3 contains 16 residues. Germline loops: CDR1 LGHNA, CDR2 YSLEER. CDR3 loop: CASSQDLAGGHYKQYF. Here the CDR3 DNA reads TGCGCCAGCAGCCAAGATCTAGCGGGGGGGCACTACAAGCAGTACTTC.

The CDR3, as DNA: TGTGCCAGCAGCCCCCGGGACCGGCTATCCTACGAGCAGTACTTC. As protein: CASSPRDRLSYEQYF. The rearrangement links TRBV7-2 to TRBJ2-7; tentatively, D is TRBD1 or TRBD2 (5 bases each). The CDR3 sequence is 15 residues long. CDR1 and CDR2 (germline): SGHTA, FQGNSA. Trimming stripped 5 bases from V and 1 base from J, with 15 bases between.

This clonotype occurred a few times. The chain has TRBV29-1 and TRBJ1-2; possible D gene TRBD1, 5 bases. The CDR3 consists of 15 residues. The germline V gene encodes CDR1 SQVTM and CDR2 ANQGSEA. The ends were cut back, 4 bases at V and 0 bases at J, with 15 bases in the middle. The CDR3 bases are TGCAGCGTTGTGAGGCAGGCGGGGGCTAACTATGGCTACACCTTC. Protein: CSVVRQAGANYGYTF.

The chain has TRBV20-1 and TRBJ2-1; D might be TRBD2 (6 bases). The germline CDR1 and CDR2 sequences are DFQATT and SNEGSKA (reference sequence). V lost 7 bases and J 2 bases, leaving 18 bases between the germline ends. CDR3 length: 15 amino acids. This CDR3 is CSVPGDLNPYNEQFF. For the CDR3, the DNA is TGCAGTGTCCCGGGGGACCTAAACCCCTACAATGAGCAGTTCTTC.

On this clonotype itself: The junction and the germline gene differ at one end; a read error may be behind it. The chain couples TRBV7-7 to TRBJ2-5, with D possibly called TRBD1 or TRBD2 (5 bases each). Germline assignment: CDR1 SSHAT and CDR2 FNYEAQ (reference sequence). The CDR3 consists of 15 residues. The chain's CDR3 is CASSPGTVALETQYF. CDR3 coding DNA: TGTGCTAGCAGCCCAGGGACCGTAGCTTTAGAGACCCAGTACTTC.

The chain joins TRBV5-1 to TRBJ2-7; 7 nucleotides match TRBD1. Germline V gene sequence: CDR1 SGHRS, CDR2 YFSETQ. This CDR3 is built from 14 residues. V dropped 2 bases and J dropped 10; count of bases not matched to a gene: 12. CDR3 residues: CASSLSGTEIVQYF. The DNA for the CDR3 is TGCGCCAGCAGCTTATCCGGGACAGAGATCGTCCAGTACTTC.

The chain links TRBV7-2 to TRBJ1-2; 11 bases match TRBD1. The CDR3 totals 16 residues. J was trimmed by 7 bases and V by 1 base; bases with no gene match: 8. Germline V gives CDR1 SGHTA, CDR2 FQGNSA. The CDR3 region is CASSLGGQGVGFGYTF. The CDR3, as DNA: TGTGCCAGCAGCTTAGGGGGACAGGGGGTAGGGTTTGGCTACACCTTC.

This rearrangement joins TRBV14 to TRBJ2-1; 11 bases agree with TRBD2. Germline values: CDR1 SGHDN, CDR2 FVKESK. The CDR3 sequence is 13 residues long. The V and J ends lost 6 bases and 11 bases, in that order; junction bases with no gene match: 6. This CDR3 is CASSASGGTKQFF. The CDR3 bases are TGTGCCAGCAGTGCTAGCGGGGGGACCAAGCAGTTCTTC. Filled out from reference TRBV14 and TRBJ2-1, the complete variable domain reads EAGVTQFPSHSVIEKGQTVTLRCDPISGHDNLYWYRRVMGKEIKFLLHFVKESKQDESGMPNNRFLAERTGGTYSTLKVQPAELEDSGVYFCASSASGGTKQFFGPGTRLTVL.

This chain connects TRBV20-1 to TRBJ1-6; D is unresolved. Germline loops: CDR1 DFQATT, CDR2 SNEGSKA (reference sequence). CDR3 size: 14 residues. Trimming removed 3 bases at V and 7 bases at J, with 13 bases between. In DNA, the CDR3 is TGCAGTGCTAGGTGGAACGACCGGAATTCACCCCTCCACTTT. It encodes CSARWNDRNSPLHF.

V usage is TRBV7-2 and J usage is TRBJ2-4; D not certain. The CDR3 sequence is 15 residues long. The germline V gene has CDR1 SGHTA and CDR2 FQGNSA. V lost 5 bases to trimming and J lost 0 bases, with 11 bases between them. CDR3 sequence: CASSPTDPAKNIQYF. The CDR3 nucleotides are TGTGCCAGCAGCCCAACAGACCCAGCCAAAAACATTCAGTACTTC. Full variable domain (outside the CDR3, taken from reference TRBV7-2 and TRBJ2-4): GAGVSQSPSNKVTEKGKDVELRCDPISGHTALYWYRQSLGQGLEFLIYFQGNSAPDKSGLPSDRFSAERTGGSVSTLTIQRTQQEDSAVYLCASSPTDPAKNIQYFGAGTRLSVL.

This clonotype showed up many times. The chain links TRBV10-2 to TRBJ2-1; a possible D gene is TRBD2 (7 bases). The germline V gene has CDR1 WSHSY and CDR2 SAAADI. This CDR3 region has 14 residues. The V and J ends lost 1 base and 9 bases respectively, with 13 bases between them. CDR3 sequence: CASSEWGGYFEQFF. The CDR3 nucleotides read TGCGCCAGCAGTGAGTGGGGGGGCTACTTTGAGCAGTTCTTC.

The chain combines TRBV25-1 with TRBJ2-7; TRBD2 might be the D (7 bases). V dropped 6 bases and J dropped 3 bases, with 12 bases sitting between them. The CDR3 has 13 amino acids. CDR1 is MGHDK, CDR2 SYGVNS, per germline. The CDR3: CASREGGFYEQYF. Written as DNA, the CDR3 is TGTGCCAGCAGGGAGGGGGGGTTCTACGAGCAGTACTTC.

This rearrangement joins TRBV20-1 to TRBJ1-2; the match to TRBD1 covers 9 bases. The germline V gene has CDR1 DFQATT and CDR2 SNEGSKA (reference sequence). The CDR3 sequence is 13 residues long. J lost 6 bases, V lost 3 bases, and 5 bases had no gene match. CDR3: CSASTGGLDGYTF. As DNA, the CDR3 is TGCAGTGCTAGTACAGGGGGCTTAGATGGCTACACCTTC.

Notes on this clonotype: The CDR3 does not end in the conserved phenylalanine or tryptophan, so this is likely a read error. This sequence joins TRBV28 and TRBJ2-7; D is perhaps TRBD1 (6 bases). CDR1 MDHEN and CDR2 SYDVKM come from the germline V gene. V was trimmed by 6 bases and J by 3 bases, leaving 24 bases between them. The CDR3 runs to 17 residues. CDR3 amino acids: CASSPAGRGPKDYEQYS. CDR3 in DNA: TGTGCCAGCAGCCCTGCCGGCAGGGGCCCTAAAGACTACGAGCAGTACTCC.

This clonotype has just a few counts. J is TRBJ2-1 and V is TRBV7-2; tentatively, D is TRBD1 or TRBD2 (5 bases each). There are 14 residues in the CDR3. Germline V gene data show CDR1 as SGHTA and CDR2 as FQGNSA. V gave up 5 bases and J gave up 10 bases, with 18 bases separating them. The chain's CDR3 is CASSPFLGAGEQFF. CDR3 in DNA: TGTGCCAGCAGCCCATTCCTCGGGGCCGGGGAGCAGTTCTTC. The full variable domain, rest sourced from reference TRBV7-2 and TRBJ2-1, is GAGVSQSPSNKVTEKGKDVELRCDPISGHTALYWYRQSLGQGLEFLIYFQGNSAPDKSGLPSDRFSAERTGGSVSTLTIQRTQQEDSAVYLCASSPFLGAGEQFFGPGTRLTVL.

This chain links TRBV20-1 with TRBJ2-3; D is undetermined. Germline-derived CDR1 and CDR2 are DFQATT and SNEGSKA (reference sequence). V was shortened by 3 bases and J by 0 bases, with 10 bases between the two germline ends. The CDR3 loop spans 14 amino acids. CDR3 sequence (DNA): TGCAGTGCTAGTGGGCCAACTAGCACAGATACGCAGTATTTT. Encoded protein: CSASGPTSTDTQYF.

The V and J genes are TRBV7-2 and TRBJ2-7; 7 bases fit TRBD1. This CDR3 spans 14 amino acids. The V segment lost 1 base and the J segment 9 bases; nucleotides outside the gene matches: 9. Germline CDR1 reads SGHTA; CDR2 reads FQGNSA. Here the CDR3 reads CASSLGTGPDGQYF. In DNA form, the CDR3 reads TGTGCCAGCAGCTTAGGGACAGGTCCCGACGGGCAGTACTTC. Variable domain in full (rest from reference TRBV7-2 and TRBJ2-7): GAGVSQSPSNKVTEKGKDVELRCDPISGHTALYWYRQSLGQGLEFLIYFQGNSAPDKSGLPSDRFSAERTGGSVSTLTIQRTQQEDSAVYLCASSLGTGPDGQYFGPGTRLTVT.

This chain links TRBV6-2 or TRBV6-3 with TRBJ1-1; maybe TRBD1 (6 bases). Between the trimmed V and J ends, which lost 8 bases and 5 bases, there was a span of 18 bases. Germline loops: CDR1 MNHEY, CDR2 SVGEGT. The CDR3 is 14 residues long. The CDR3 spells CASVEQGTGTEAFF. The CDR3 nucleotides are TGTGCCAGCGTAGAGCAGGGGACGGGGACTGAAGCTTTCTTT.

The genes are TRBV27 and TRBJ1-5, with 10 bases fitting TRBD1. The V gene's germline CDR1 is MNHEY and CDR2 SMNVEV (reference sequence). This CDR3 region has 16 residues. V was clipped by 6 bases and J by 4 bases; unmatched bases: 9. The chain's CDR3 is CASSPTGTGENQPQHF. CDR3 sequence (DNA): TGTGCCAGCAGCCCGACCGGGACAGGGGAGAATCAGCCCCAGCATTTT.

The chain uses TRBV5-1 and TRBJ2-5; D may be TRBD1 or TRBD2 (5 bases each). The germline gives CDR1 SGHRS, CDR2 YFSETQ. This CDR3 is built from 14 residues. V was trimmed by 0 bases and J by 4 bases, leaving 10 bases between them. In nucleotides, the CDR3 is TGCGCCAGCAGCTTGGATGAGGGGTTAGAGACCCAGTACTTC. This encodes CASSLDEGLETQYF.

In nucleotides, the CDR3 is TGTGCCAGCAGCCTATCTACAGGGATAGTCACAGATACGCAGTATTTT. Protein sequence: CASSLSTGIVTDTQYF. The V and J genes are TRBV7-2 and TRBJ2-3, with D perhaps matching TRBD1 (6 bases). The V end lost 5 bases, the J end lost 2 bases, and 17 bases lay between the germline ends. In germline, CDR1 is SGHTA, CDR2 FQGNSA. This CDR3 comprises 16 residues.

The chain has TRBV20-1 and TRBJ1-4; maybe TRBD1 (5 bases). Germline V gene lookup returns CDR1 DFQATT and CDR2 SNEGSKA (reference sequence). V shed 6 bases and J shed 8 bases, with 16 bases lying between them. The CDR3 covers 13 residues. The CDR3 region has the DNA TGCAGTGCCTCCAAAGGGGCGATAGAAAAACTGTTTTTT. Translation: CSASKGAIEKLFF.

In this sample, this clonotype turned up a few times. The chain is built from TRBV11-1 and TRBJ2-1; the match to TRBD1 covers 7 bases. This CDR3 is built from 14 residues. The germline CDR1 and CDR2 sequences are SGHAT and FQDESV (reference sequence). With 6 bases clipped from V and 1 base from J, the junction kept 3 bases outside the gene matches. Here the CDR3 reads CASRTGLSYNEQFF. The CDR3 region has the DNA TGTGCCAGCAGGACAGGGTTGTCCTACAATGAGCAGTTCTTC.

CDR3 protein: CAISDTGRGVEQYF. The CDR3 DNA reads TGTGCCATCAGTGATACGGGCAGGGGAGTTGAGCAGTACTTC. The chain combines TRBV10-3 with TRBJ2-7; tentative D call: TRBD1 (6 bases). CDR1 and CDR2 (germline): ENHRY, SYGVKD. The V gene lost 3 bases and the J gene lost 7 bases, with 16 bases spanning the gap. The CDR3 is 14 amino acids.

In its sample, this clonotype was seen a few times. The rearrangement joins TRBV10-3 to TRBJ1-1; no firm D call. CDR1 ENHRY and CDR2 SYGVKD come from the germline V gene. Trimming left V 3 bases short and J 5 bases short, with 16 bases between. The CDR3 contains 15 residues. The CDR3 region is CAISDEGRPRTEAFF. As DNA, the CDR3 is TGTGCCATCAGTGATGAAGGGCGTCCGAGAACTGAAGCTTTCTTT.